The next 25 T cell receptor beta chains were all read from a single sample in a study of cytomegalovirus exposure and HLA in healthy donors. PCR employed 60 Vbeta and 13 Jbeta primers. The method was immunoSEQ multiplex PCR; TCRdb's version includes in-frame clones alone and lacks a portion of them. The data hold almost 200,000 clones, with around 75% observed a single time. The sequenced sample consisted of PBMCs. The origin of the receptors is a male donor in good health and CMV-seropositive.

V usage is TRBV5-5 and J usage is TRBJ1-5; D perhaps matches TRBD1 (6 bases). Trimming pared 0 bases from V and 2 bases from J, leaving 6 bases between. The CDR3 extends over 14 amino acids. The germline gives CDR1 SGHKS, CDR2 YYEKEE (reference sequence). The DNA for the CDR3 is TGTGCCAGCAGCTTGGCAGGGGGCAATCAGCCCCAGCATTTT. Protein sequence: CASSLAGGNQPQHF. The complete variable domain, with remaining parts taken from reference TRBV5-5 and TRBJ1-5, reads DAGVTQSPTHLIKTRGQQVTLRCSPISGHKSVSWYQQVLGQGPQFIFQYYEKEERGRGNFPDRFSARQFPNYSSELNVNALLLGDSALYLCASSLAGGNQPQHFGDGTRLSIL.

This rearrangement joins TRBV6-5 to TRBJ2-3; 7 nucleotides agree with TRBD1. V lost 7 bases to trimming and J lost 2 bases; unmatched junction nucleotides: 9. The CDR3 is 15 residues long. CDR1 and CDR2 from the germline V gene are MNHEY and SVGAGI. CDR3 in amino acids: CASTNLGQYTDTQYF. The CDR3 DNA is TGTGCCAGCACCAACCTGGGACAGTACACAGATACGCAGTATTTT.

CDR3 region: CASSLQQGNYGYTF. The CDR3, as DNA: TGTGCCAGCAGCTTACAACAGGGAAACTATGGCTACACCTTC. This chain joins TRBV7-9 and TRBJ1-2; a possible D gene is TRBD1 (6 bases). The CDR3 has 14 amino acids. V shed 2 bases and J shed 2 bases, with 9 bases lying between them. CDR1 and CDR2 from the germline V gene are SEHNR and FQNEAQ (reference sequence).

Regarding this clone: A read error may account for a junction end that differs from germline. The rearrangement links TRBV28 to TRBJ1-4; 9 nucleotides agree with TRBD1. Germline CDR1 MDHEN, CDR2 SYDVKM. This CDR3 has 15 residues. The CDR3 DNA reads as TGTGCCAGCAGGTTATTACAGGGGGCGAAGGAAAAACTGTTTTTT. It encodes CASRLLQGAKEKLFF.

Comments on this clone: A junction boundary mismatches the germline segment, possibly from a read error. The genes are TRBV5-6 and TRBJ2-7; perhaps TRBD2 as D (6 bases). Germline CDR1 reads SGHDT; CDR2 reads YYEEEE. The CDR3 covers 12 residues. CDR3: CASSLLGGDSKF. The CDR3 DNA reads as TGTGCCAGCAGCTTGCTCGGGGGTGACTCCAAGTTC.

The gene calls are TRBV4-2 and TRBJ2-1; 9 positions match TRBD2. Germline V gives CDR1 LGHNA, CDR2 YNFKEQ. The CDR3 totals 18 residues. J was trimmed by 6 bases and V by 1 base; bases with no gene match: 13. CDR3 sequence reads: CASSQGLAGGLRSNEQFF. The CDR3 nucleotides read TGTGCCAGCAGCCAAGGTTTGGCGGGGGGGCTACGTAGCAATGAGCAGTTCTTC.

There are a few counts of this clone. The rearrangement joins TRBV9 to TRBJ1-1; 8 positions agree with TRBD1. V gave up 2 bases and J gave up 5 bases; unmatched junction bases: 11. This CDR3 is built from 16 residues. From germline, CDR1 is SGDLS and CDR2 YYNGEE. The CDR3 is CASSVSQGAVGTEAFF. Written as DNA, the CDR3 is TGTGCCAGCAGCGTGAGTCAGGGGGCGGTGGGGACTGAAGCTTTCTTT.

This clone was detected once. CDR3 bases: TGTGCCACCAGCAGAGGGGAGGGGGGAGACACTAACTACGAGCAGTACTTC. As protein: CATSRGEGGDTNYEQYF. V usage is TRBV15 and J usage is TRBJ2-7; tentative D call: TRBD2 (7 bases). Per the germline V gene, CDR1 is LNHNV and CDR2 is YYDKDF (reference sequence). V shed 1 base and J shed 3 bases, with 19 bases lying between them. This CDR3 contains 17 residues.

This chain joins TRBV6-5 and TRBJ2-2; D call uncertain. This CDR3 is 15 amino acids long. Germline CDR1 and CDR2: MNHEY and SVGAGI. V was shortened by 3 bases and J by 4 bases, with 12 bases between the two germline ends. CDR3 bases: TGTGCCAGCAGTTATGCGTCCTCGGGCACCGGGGAGCTGTTTTTT. Its protein is CASSYASSGTGELFF.

The chain couples TRBV7-9 to TRBJ1-1, with TRBD1 matching over 7 bases. This CDR3 contains 15 residues. CDR1 and CDR2 from the germline V gene are SEHNR and FQNEAQ (reference sequence). J gave up 0 bases and V 2 bases, and 3 bases lay outside the gene matches. The CDR3 spells CASSLTGAVNTEAFF. CDR3 DNA sequence: TGTGCCAGCAGCTTAACAGGGGCCGTGAACACTGAAGCTTTCTTT.

The chain has TRBV28 and TRBJ2-7, with a weak D call TRBD1 (6 bases). The CDR3 is 15 amino acids. V gave up 3 bases and J gave up 0 bases, with 12 bases separating them. In germline, CDR1 is MDHEN, CDR2 SYDVKM. CDR3 sequence: CASSFPTGSSYEQYF. CDR3 DNA sequence: TGTGCCAGCAGTTTTCCGACAGGTAGCTCCTACGAGCAGTACTTC.

This clone has only one observation. The V and J genes are TRBV6-1 and TRBJ1-1; 9 positions agree with TRBD1. The CDR3 runs 15 residues. The junction had 14 bases not matched to a gene; V was cut back by 5 bases and J by 10 bases. In germline, CDR1 is MNHNS, CDR2 SASEGT. CDR3 in DNA: TGTGCCAGCAGTTCCGGGGGACAGGGTCTGACCCGAGCTTTCTTT. Amino acids: CASSSGGQGLTRAFF.

The CDR3 coding sequence is TGTGCCAGCAGCGTTTCCGGGGGTTTTAGCACAGATACGCAGTATTTT. Residues: CASSVSGGFSTDTQYF. The V and J genes are TRBV9 and TRBJ2-3; D perhaps matches TRBD2 (6 bases). CDR3 length: 16 amino acids. Germline lookup yields CDR1 SGDLS and CDR2 YYNGEE. Trimming removed 2 bases at V and 0 bases at J, with 13 bases between. The full variable domain, in which reference TRBV9 and TRBJ2-3 provide the parts outside the CDR3, is DSGVTQTPKHLITATGQRVTLRCSPRSGDLSVYWYQQSLDQGLQFLIQYYNGEERAKGNILERFSAQQFPDLHSELNLSSLELGDSALYFCASSVSGGFSTDTQYFGPGTRLTVL.

In this sample, this clone turned up a few times. The chain links TRBV6-1 to TRBJ2-2; D unresolved. The length of the CDR3 is 13 residues. Germline values: CDR1 MNHNS, CDR2 SASEGT. V was pared by 5 bases and J by 1 base, with 5 bases between. CDR3 in amino acids: CASSLENTGELFF. DNA for the CDR3: TGTGCCAGCAGTCTAGAGAACACCGGGGAGCTGTTTTTT.

J is TRBJ1-3 and V is TRBV5-1; TRBD1 matches 9 bases. J gave up 9 bases and V 7 bases, and 11 bases lay outside the gene matches. This CDR3 is 14 amino acids long. Germline V CDR1 and CDR2: SGHRS, YFSETQ. CDR3 region: CASASRDRVGTIYF. Here the CDR3 DNA reads TGCGCCAGCGCCTCCCGGGACAGGGTAGGCACCATATATTTT.

This chain uses TRBV27 with TRBJ2-5; D is possibly TRBD1 (6 bases). CDR3 size: 14 residues. Trimming left V 6 bases short and J 1 base short, with 12 bases between. Germline V CDR1 and CDR2: MNHEY, SMNVEV (reference sequence). CDR3 in amino acids: CASSTQGVQETQYF. The CDR3 bases are TGTGCCAGCAGCACACAGGGTGTCCAAGAGACCCAGTACTTC.

V gene TRBV2 combines with J gene TRBJ1-5; 12 bases fit TRBD1. There are 13 residues in the CDR3. Germline V gene lookup returns CDR1 SNHLY and CDR2 FYNNEI. The V segment lost 6 bases and the J segment 11 bases; nucleotides outside the gene matches: 5. CDR3 coding DNA: TGTGCCAGCAGGGGACAGGGGGCGAGGTCCCAGCATTTT. It is translated as CASRGQGARSQHF.

The J gene is TRBJ2-3, the V gene TRBV7-2; TRBD1 might be the D (6 bases). The germline CDR1 and CDR2 sequences are SGHTA and FQGNSA. The V end lost 1 base, the J end lost 4 bases, and 9 bases lay between the germline ends. CDR3 length: 14 amino acids. CDR3 loop: CASSLDRAADTQYF. In DNA, the CDR3 is TGTGCCAGCAGCTTAGACAGGGCGGCAGATACGCAGTATTTT.

This clone has more than one count but fewer than ten. This chain joins TRBV19 and TRBJ1-2; D is unresolved. Germline CDR1 reads LNHDA; CDR2 reads SQIVND (reference sequence). CDR3 length: 12 amino acids. V lost 6 bases, J lost 4 bases, and 9 bases lay in between. The CDR3 nucleotides read TGTGCCAGTAGCAACAATTTCTATGGCTACACCTTC. It codes for CASSNNFYGYTF.

V gene TRBV6-1 combines with J gene TRBJ1-2; 8 bases align to TRBD1. The CDR3 length is 15 residues. The germline gives CDR1 MNHNS, CDR2 SASEGT. With 6 bases clipped from V and 6 bases from J, the junction kept 12 bases outside the gene matches. CDR3 residues: CASSRQGLPYDGYTF. For the CDR3, the DNA is TGTGCCAGCAGCAGACAGGGGCTACCTTATGATGGCTACACCTTC.

The chain employs TRBV11-3 and TRBJ2-1; D remains unclear. V shed 4 bases and J shed 0 bases, with 13 bases lying between them. Germline CDR1 and CDR2: SGHNT and YENEEA. The CDR3 consists of 16 residues. The CDR3 protein is CASSSHDASSYNEQFF. The CDR3 nucleotides read TGTGCCAGCAGCTCCCACGACGCTAGCTCCTACAATGAGCAGTTCTTC.

This chain uses TRBV5-6 with TRBJ2-3; D is possibly TRBD2 (6 bases). The V end lost 6 bases, the J end lost 2 bases, and 22 bases lay between the germline ends. Germline lookup yields CDR1 SGHDT and CDR2 YYEEEE. The CDR3 consists of 17 residues. Here the CDR3 DNA reads TGTGCCAGCACCGACGGTCCCCTGCGGGGAACCACAGATACGCAGTATTTT. It codes for CASTDGPLRGTTDTQYF. The full variable domain, its missing parts supplied by reference TRBV5-6 and TRBJ2-3, is DAGVTQSPTHLIKTRGQQVTLRCSPKSGHDTVSWYQQALGQGPQFIFQYYEEEERQRGNFPDRFSGHQFPNYSSELNVNALLLGDSALYLCASTDGPLRGTTDTQYFGPGTRLTVL.

This sequence joins TRBV5-1 and TRBJ2-7; D perhaps matches TRBD1 (6 bases). Germline CDR1 reads SGHRS; CDR2 reads YFSETQ. The CDR3 has 14 residues. V was cut by 1 base and J by 4 bases, with 12 bases left in between. The CDR3 spells CASSLSNRAYEQYF. As DNA, the CDR3 is TGCGCCAGCAGCTTGTCGAACAGGGCATACGAGCAGTACTTC.

This chain connects TRBV9 to TRBJ1-6, with no clear D. Deletions cut 1 base from V and 3 bases from J, with 8 bases between. This CDR3 has 15 amino acids. Germline V gene sequence: CDR1 SGDLS, CDR2 YYNGEE. The CDR3 loop reads CASSVRGNYNSPLHF. The CDR3 nucleotides read TGTGCCAGCAGCGTACGGGGTAACTATAATTCACCCCTCCACTTT.

The rearrangement joins TRBV5-1 to TRBJ2-7; 10 nucleotides align to TRBD1. V was pared by 0 bases and J by 0 bases, with 3 bases of the junction left unmatched. Germline CDR1 SGHRS, CDR2 YFSETQ. The CDR3 covers 16 residues. The CDR3 DNA reads TGCGCCAGCAGCTTGGATGGGACAGGGGTCTCCTACGAGCAGTACTTC. It translates to CASSLDGTGVSYEQYF.